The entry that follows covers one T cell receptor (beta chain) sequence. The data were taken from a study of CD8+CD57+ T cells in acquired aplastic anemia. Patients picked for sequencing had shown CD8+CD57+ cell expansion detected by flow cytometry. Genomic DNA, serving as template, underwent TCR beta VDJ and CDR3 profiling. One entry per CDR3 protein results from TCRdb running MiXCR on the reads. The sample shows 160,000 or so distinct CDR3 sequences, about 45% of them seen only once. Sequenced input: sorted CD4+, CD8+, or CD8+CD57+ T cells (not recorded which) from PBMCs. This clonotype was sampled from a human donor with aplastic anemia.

CDR3: CATSSGTGGDEQYF. In DNA form, the CDR3 reads TGTGCCACCAGCAGTGGGACAGGGGGCGACGAGCAGTACTTC. The chain joins TRBV15 to TRBJ2-7; 12 bases fit TRBD1. The CDR3 has 14 amino acids. Germline trimming cut 3 bases from V and 5 bases from J; bases unmatched to any gene: 2. Germline V CDR1 and CDR2: LNHNV, YYDKDF (reference sequence).